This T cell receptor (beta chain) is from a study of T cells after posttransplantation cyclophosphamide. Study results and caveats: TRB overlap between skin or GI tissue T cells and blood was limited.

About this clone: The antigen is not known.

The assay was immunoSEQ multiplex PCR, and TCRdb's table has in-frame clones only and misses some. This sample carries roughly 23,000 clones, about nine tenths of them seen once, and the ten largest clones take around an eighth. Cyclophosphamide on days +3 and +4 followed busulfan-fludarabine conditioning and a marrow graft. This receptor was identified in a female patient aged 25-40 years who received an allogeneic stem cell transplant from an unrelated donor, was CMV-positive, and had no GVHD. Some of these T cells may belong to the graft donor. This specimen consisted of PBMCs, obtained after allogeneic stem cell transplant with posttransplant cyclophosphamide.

CDR3 sequence: CASSLFTPGTGYTEAFF. In DNA form, the CDR3 reads TGTGCCAGCAGCTTATTCACTCCCGGGACAGGGTACACTGAAGCTTTCTTT. This sequence joins TRBV7-2 and TRBJ1-1, with 9 bases identical to TRBD1. This CDR3 contains 17 residues. CDR1 and CDR2 (germline): SGHTA, FQGNSA. The ends lost 2 bases at V and 3 bases at J; junction bases unmatched: 10.